A single sample is the source of the 12 T cell receptor beta chains below, sequenced in a study of T cell repertoires in cytomegalovirus infection. In TCRdb, the reads were re-called with MiXCR into one record per CDR3 protein. The table lists 290,000 or so distinct CDR3 sequences, roughly a tenth of them singletons. Specimen: PBMCs. Source of these receptors: a human donor in good health (CMV status not recorded). Some clones in this sample may be carry-over from other donors' samples.

This clonotype has only a few counts. The chain is built from TRBV20-1 and TRBJ1-2; tentative D call: TRBD1 (5 bases). V gave up 4 bases and J gave up 4 bases, with 13 bases separating them. The CDR3 is 13 amino acids. Per the germline V gene, CDR1 is DFQATT and CDR2 is SNEGSKA (reference sequence). CDR3 coding DNA: TGCAGTGCTACGAGAGGGGACCTCTATGGCTACACCTTC. Translating gives CSATRGDLYGYTF.

The rearrangement uses TRBV18 and TRBJ2-7; D might be TRBD1 (5 bases). Per germline, CDR1 KGHSH and CDR2 LQKENI. Between the trimmed V and J ends, which lost 0 bases and 4 bases, there was a span of 10 bases. The CDR3 contains 14 residues. In nucleotides, the CDR3 is TGTGCCAGCTCACCACCTCGAGACAGATACGAGCAGTACGTC. Protein product: CASSPPRDRYEQYV.

Many counts were recorded for this clonotype. The chain carries TRBV7-2 and TRBJ2-5, with D perhaps matching TRBD2 (7 bases). The CDR3 is 16 residues long. The germline V and J ends were trimmed by 5 bases and 5 bases, with 21 bases remaining between them. Germline CDR1 reads SGHTA; CDR2 reads FQGNSA. The CDR3: CASSPTYRGAGETQYF. DNA for the CDR3: TGTGCCAGCAGCCCCACCTACCGGGGGGCCGGGGAGACCCAGTACTTC.

This clonotype was seen repeatedly, ten times or more. This chain connects TRBV10-3 to TRBJ1-1; D call uncertain. The CDR3 spans 11 residues. V was pared by 6 bases and J by 6 bases, with 8 bases between. Per germline, CDR1 ENHRY and CDR2 SYGVKD. CDR3 sequence (DNA): TGTGCCATCAGCGGTACTTCTGAAGCTTTCTTT. It codes for CAISGTSEAFF.

This clonotype showed up many times. The rearrangement uses TRBV14 and TRBJ2-2, with 8 bases identical to TRBD2. The CDR3 runs to 15 residues. Looked up from germline, CDR1 is SGHDN and CDR2 is FVKESK. Unmatched junction bases numbered 8, after V lost 6 bases and J lost 5 bases. The CDR3 bases are TGTGCCAGCAGGGCCGGGACTAGAGGAACCGGGGAGCTGTTTTTT. Translating it yields CASRAGTRGTGELFF.

This clonotype was detected ten times or more. The chain is built from TRBV6-6 and TRBJ1-1; D is uncertain. CDR1 and CDR2 (germline): MNHNY, SVGAGI (reference sequence). Trimming shortened V by 0 bases and J by 6 bases, and 8 bases separated the two germline ends. The CDR3 contains 13 residues. The DNA of the CDR3 is TGTGCCAGCAGTTACTCTCGGCAGTCTGAAGCTTTCTTT. Protein sequence: CASSYSRQSEAFF.

Many counts were recorded for this clonotype. V is TRBV6-5 and J is TRBJ1-1; D not resolved. The CDR3 has 13 residues. CDR1 and CDR2 from the germline V gene are MNHEY and SVGAGI. V shed 6 bases and J shed 4 bases, with 12 bases lying between them. CDR3 sequence: CASSAGRATEAFF. As DNA, the CDR3 is TGTGCCAGCAGCGCAGGAAGGGCCACTGAAGCTTTCTTT.

This clonotype has a single count. This chain joins TRBV7-9 and TRBJ2-6, with TRBD1 identical over 8 bases. This CDR3 has 18 residues. The germline CDR1 and CDR2 sequences are SEHNR and FQNEAQ (reference sequence). V shed 5 bases and J 0 bases; nucleotides not matched to a gene: 9. Here the CDR3 reads CASSPPGGDRSGANVLTF. As DNA, the CDR3 is TGTGCCAGCAGCCCGCCAGGGGGCGACCGCTCTGGGGCCAACGTCCTGACTTTC.

This clonotype was recorded many times. J is TRBJ1-5 and V is TRBV27; D is ambiguous. The CDR3 spans 13 residues. V dropped 4 bases and J dropped 7 bases, with 11 bases sitting between them. CDR1 is MNHEY and CDR2 is SMNVEV in the germline V gene (reference sequence). CDR3 DNA: TGTGCCAGCAGTTCTGGGATCGGGCAGCCCCAGCATTTT. It is translated as CASSSGIGQPQHF.

This rearrangement joins TRBV2 to TRBJ2-1, with 12 bases aligning to TRBD2. This CDR3 is 13 amino acids long. Germline CDR1 SNHLY, CDR2 FYNNEI. V dropped 6 bases and J dropped 10; count of bases not matched to a gene: 4. DNA for the CDR3: TGTGCCAGCAGGTTGACTAGCGGGGGCGAGCAGTTCTTC. Translating gives CASRLTSGGEQFF. The variable domain in full, with the rest retrieved from reference TRBV2 and TRBJ2-1, is EPEVTQTPSHQVTQMGQEVILRCVPISNHLYFYWYRQILGQKVEFLVSFYNNEISEKSEIFDDQFSVERPDGSNFTLKIRSTKLEDSAMYFCASRLTSGGEQFFGPGTRLTVL.

The table lists this clonotype with many counts. The chain employs TRBV7-6 and TRBJ1-1; D gene unclear. Germline CDR1 SGHVS, CDR2 FNYEAQ. The CDR3 is 17 residues long. V was shortened by 5 bases and J by 2 bases, with 21 bases between the two germline ends. CDR3 bases: TGTGCCAGCAGCACAAGACATGGTGAGACGAAAAACACTGAAGCTTTCTTT. It yields the protein CASSTRHGETKNTEAFF.

This clonotype was detected once. This chain connects TRBV5-1 to TRBJ2-5; D tentatively reads TRBD1 or TRBD2 (5 bases each). The CDR3 consists of 14 residues. Germline V lookup: CDR1 SGHRS, CDR2 YFSETQ. Trimming stripped 4 bases from V and 1 base from J, with 11 bases between. The CDR3 bases are TGCGCCAGCAGCCAGGACGGGGCCCAAGAGACCCAGTACTTC. Residues: CASSQDGAQETQYF.